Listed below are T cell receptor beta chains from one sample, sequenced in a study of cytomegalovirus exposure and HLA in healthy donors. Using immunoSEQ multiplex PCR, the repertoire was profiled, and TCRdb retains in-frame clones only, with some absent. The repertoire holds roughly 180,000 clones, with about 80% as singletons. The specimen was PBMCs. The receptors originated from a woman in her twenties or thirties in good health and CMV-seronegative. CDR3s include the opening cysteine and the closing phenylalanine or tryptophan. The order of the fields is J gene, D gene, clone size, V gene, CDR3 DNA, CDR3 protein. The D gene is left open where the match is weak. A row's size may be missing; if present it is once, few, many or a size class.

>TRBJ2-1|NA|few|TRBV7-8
TGTGCCAGCAGCGGCGGAAGCTCCTACAATGAGCAGTTCTTC
CASSGGSSYNEQFF
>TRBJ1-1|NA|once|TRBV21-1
TGTGCCAGCAGCAAACTTCGCAGGGCAACTGAAGCTTTCTTT
CASSKLRRATEAFF
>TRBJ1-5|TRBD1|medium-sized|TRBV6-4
TGTGCCAGCAGCGAGACGACAGGGCCGAATCAGCCCCAGCATTTT
CASSETTGPNQPQHF
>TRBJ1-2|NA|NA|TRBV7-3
TGTGCCAGCAGCCCCCATGAGGGTTACTATGGCTACACCTTC
CASSPHEGYYGYTF
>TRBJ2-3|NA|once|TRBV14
TGTGCCAGCAGCCAAGACCGAGCGCGGGGGCCTCGCACAGATACGCAGTATTTT
CASSQDRARGPRTDTQYF
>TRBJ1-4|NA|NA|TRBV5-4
TGTGCCAGCAGCTTTTGGCAGGGTAATGAAAAACTGTTTTTT
CASSFWQGNEKLFF
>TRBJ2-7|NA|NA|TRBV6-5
TGTGCCAGCGCAAGAGGGTACTCCTACGAGCAGTACTTC
CASARGYSYEQYF
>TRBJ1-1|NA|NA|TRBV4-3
TGCGCCAGCAGCCACGCCGTTGGGGCGGCCCTGAACACTGAAGCTTTCTTT
CASSHAVGAALNTEAFF
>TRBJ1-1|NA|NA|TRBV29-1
TGCAGCGTACAGAGAACAGTTAGGAACACTGAAGCTTTCTTT
CSVQRTVRNTEAFF
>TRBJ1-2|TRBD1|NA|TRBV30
TGTGCCTGGGCTGACGGGACAGGTGGATTAGCTAACTATGGCTACACCTTC
CAWADGTGGLANYGYTF
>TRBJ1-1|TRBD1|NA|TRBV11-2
TGTGCCAGCAGCTTAGACGGGACAGAAAACACTGAAGCTTTCTTT
CASSLDGTENTEAFF
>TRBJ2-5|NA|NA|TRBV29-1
TGCAGCGTTGCTCGGCAGGGCCAAGAGACCCAGTACTTC
CSVARQGQETQYF
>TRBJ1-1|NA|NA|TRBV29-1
TGCAGCGTTTCGCAGGGCACTGAAGCTTTCTTT
CSVSQGTEAFF
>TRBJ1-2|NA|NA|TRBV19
TGTGCCAGTAGTATAATCGGGAGGGGCGGCTACACCTTC
CASSIIGRGGYTF
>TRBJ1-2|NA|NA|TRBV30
TGTGCCTGGAGTGTACCAATGGCTCGAGGGCTGGGCTATGGCTACACCTTC
CAWSVPMARGLGYGYTF
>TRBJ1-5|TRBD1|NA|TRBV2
TGTGCCAGCAGTGAAGCGCAATACAGGGGCAGGCAGCCCCAGCATTTT
CASSEAQYRGRQPQHF
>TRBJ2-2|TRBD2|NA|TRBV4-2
TGTGCCAGCAGCCAGGACCCTAGCGGGCCCCGCACCGGGGAGCTGTTTTTT
CASSQDPSGPRTGELFF
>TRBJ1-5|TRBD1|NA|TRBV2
TGTGCCAGCAGTGACAGGGGACAGAGCAATCAGCCCCAGCATTTT
CASSDRGQSNQPQHF
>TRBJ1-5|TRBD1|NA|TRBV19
TGTGCCAGTAGTTTGAGGGGGACAGGGGATCAGCCCCAGCATTTT
CASSLRGTGDQPQHF
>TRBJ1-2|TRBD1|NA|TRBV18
TGTGCCAGCTCACCACCCAGGGGGCAGGATGGCTACACCTTC
CASSPPRGQDGYTF
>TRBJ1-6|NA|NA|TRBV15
TGTGCCACCAGCAGAGACAGGGGTCCCAATTCACCCCTCCACTTT
CATSRDRGPNSPLHF
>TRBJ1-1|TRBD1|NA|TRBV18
TGTGCCAGCTCACCATATCAGGGGGCGCACACTGAAGCTTTCTTT
CASSPYQGAHTEAFF
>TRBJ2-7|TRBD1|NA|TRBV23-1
TGCGCCAGCAGTCAATCAAGGACAGGCTACGAGCAGTACTTC
CASSQSRTGYEQYF
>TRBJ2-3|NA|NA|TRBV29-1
TGCAGCGGCGCAGCGCGAGCTAGCACAGATACGCAGTATTTT
CSGAARASTDTQYF
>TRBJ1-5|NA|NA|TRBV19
TGTGCCAGTAAAGTTTCAGGGATCAATCAGCCCCAGCATTTT
CASKVSGINQPQHF
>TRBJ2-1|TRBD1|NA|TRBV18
TGTGCCAGCTCACCACCGCTGGGCAGGGGGCGAGGTGAGCAGTTCTTC
CASSPPLGRGRGEQFF
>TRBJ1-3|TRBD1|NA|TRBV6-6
TGTGCCAGCAGTCAGACAGGGCATGGAAACACCATATATTTT
CASSQTGHGNTIYF
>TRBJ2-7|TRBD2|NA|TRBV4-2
TGTGCCAGCAGCCAAGAGATAGCGGGGTCCTACGAGCAGTACTTC
CASSQEIAGSYEQYF
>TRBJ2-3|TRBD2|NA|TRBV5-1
TGCGCCAGCGGGACTCTTGCGGGGGGTACAGATACGCAGTATTTT
CASGTLAGGTDTQYF
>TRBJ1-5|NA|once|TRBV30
TGTGCCTGGAGTTCAAGGGGAAATCAGCCCCAGCATTTT
CAWSSRGNQPQHF
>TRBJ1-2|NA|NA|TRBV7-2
TGTGCCAGCAGCCCCAGGACAGCCCTTGGCTATGGCTACACCTTC
CASSPRTALGYGYTF
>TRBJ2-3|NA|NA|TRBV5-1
TGCGCCAGCAGCCTGGATGGACTCAGCACAGATACGCAGTATTTT
CASSLDGLSTDTQYF
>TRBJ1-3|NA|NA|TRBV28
TGTGCCAGCAGTGTTGGGGGGACTGGAAACACCATATATTTT
CASSVGGTGNTIYF
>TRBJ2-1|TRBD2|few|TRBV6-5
TGTGCCAGCAGCCAACAAGCGGGGGGGCCGAATGAGCAGTTCTTC
CASSQQAGGPNEQFF
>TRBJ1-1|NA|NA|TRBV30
TGTGCCTGGAGTGTGGCTGGGAACACTGAAGCTTTCTTT
CAWSVAGNTEAFF
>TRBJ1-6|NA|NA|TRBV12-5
TGTGCTAGTGGTTCTGGGCAGGGCGTGTCACCCCTCCACTTT
CASGSGQGVSPLHF
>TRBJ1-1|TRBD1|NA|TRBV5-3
TGTGCCAGAAGGTACCGGGACAGGGGGGCTGGCACTGAAGCTTTCTTT
CARRYRDRGAGTEAFF
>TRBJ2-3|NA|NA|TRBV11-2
TGTGCCAGCAGCTTATATCTGGAGGTGGGGCAGTATTTT
CASSLYLEVGQYF
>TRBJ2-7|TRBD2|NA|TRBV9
TGTGCCAGCAGCTTCCTGACTAGCGGGGCAGAGCAGTACTTC
CASSFLTSGAEQYF
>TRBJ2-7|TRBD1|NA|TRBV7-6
TGTGCCAGCAGCTTAGCCTCGGGACAGATCTCCTACGAGCAGTACTTC
CASSLASGQISYEQYF
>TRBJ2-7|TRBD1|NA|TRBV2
TGTGCCAGCAAGGCGGACAGGGATTGGCCCTACGAGCAGTACTTC
CASKADRDWPYEQYF
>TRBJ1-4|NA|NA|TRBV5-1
TGCGCCAGCAGAGATCAGGGGACTAATGAAAAACTGTTTTTT
CASRDQGTNEKLFF
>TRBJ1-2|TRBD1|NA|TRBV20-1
TGCAGTGCCGACAGGGTCTACACCTTC
CSADRVYTF
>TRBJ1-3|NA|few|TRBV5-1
TGCGCCAGCCGCGCCACCTCGTCTGGAAACACCATATATTTT
CASRATSSGNTIYF
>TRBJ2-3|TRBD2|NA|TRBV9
TGTGCCAGCAGCGTAGATGGGGCGGGGGTCCTCCATTTT
CASSVDGAGVLHF
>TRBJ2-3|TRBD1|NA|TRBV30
TGTGCCTGGTTGACAGGGATCAGCACAGATACGCAGTATTTT
CAWLTGISTDTQYF